A selection of T cell receptor beta chains follows, all from one sample in a study of beta chain features in type 1 diabetes. Generated by immunoSEQ multiplex PCR, the TCRdb table keeps only in-frame clones and is missing some. The sample contains 600,000 to 650,000 clones, around a sixth of which appear only once. Specimen: naive CD4+ T cells from blood. Every receptor here comes from a man aged 18 to 30 in good health. Each CDR3 is given with its conserved first and last residue. The D gene is left open where the match is weak. Size is omitted from some rows. Given values are once, few, many or a class for expanded clones.

j_call,v_call,cdr3_length,d_call,clone_size,cdr3_aa,cdr3_nt
TRBJ1-3,TRBV15,18,TRBD1,NA,CATSRFLHSGTAGNTIYF,TGTGCCACCAGCAGATTCCTTCACTCCGGGACAGCTGGAAACACCATATATTTT
TRBJ2-5,TRBV28,14,NA,NA,CASSLLSVQETQYF,TGTGCCAGCAGTTTACTCTCCGTACAAGAGACCCAGTACTTC
TRBJ1-1,TRBV28,13,NA,NA,CASSAPAGTEAFF,TGTGCCAGCAGTGCCCCGGCGGGCACTGAAGCTTTCTTT
TRBJ2-4,TRBV5-1,15,NA,few,CASSLGETEKNIQYF,TGCGCCAGCAGCTTGGGGGAGACGGAGAAAAACATTCAGTACTTC
TRBJ2-7,TRBV7-9,14,TRBD1,NA,CAPRPRGRLYEQYF,TGTGCCCCGCGCCCCAGGGGGAGACTCTACGAGCAGTACTTC
TRBJ2-1,TRBV7-9,14,NA,NA,CASSLVLTYNEQFF,TGTGCCAGCAGCTTAGTTCTCACCTACAATGAGCAGTTCTTC
TRBJ1-2,TRBV9,14,NA,NA,CASSVDSRGEGYTF,TGTGCCAGCAGCGTAGATTCCAGGGGCGAAGGCTACACCTTC
TRBJ2-5,TRBV5-1,14,NA,few,CASSPWTGRETQYF,TGCGCCAGCAGCCCATGGACGGGACGGGAGACCCAGTACTTC
TRBJ2-3,TRBV9,15,NA,NA,CASSVDNSGTDTQYF,TGTGCCAGCAGCGTAGATAATAGCGGTACAGATACGCAGTATTTT
TRBJ2-2,TRBV7-9,15,NA,NA,CASSNRGAGTGELFF,TGTGCCAGCAGCAACCGGGGGGCCGGCACCGGGGAGCTGTTTTTT
TRBJ2-7,TRBV5-1,12,NA,NA,CASSSGEYEQYF,TGCGCCAGCAGCTCAGGGGAGTACGAGCAGTACTTC
TRBJ2-3,TRBV10-3,15,TRBD2,NA,CAISYSGGDTDTQYF,TGTGCCATCAGTTACAGCGGGGGGGACACAGATACGCAGTATTTT
TRBJ2-7,TRBV28,12,TRBD1,few,CASSLRQGQQYF,TGTGCCAGCAGCCTGAGACAGGGGCAGCAGTACTTC
TRBJ2-7,TRBV9,14,TRBD1,NA,CASSEGTGTYEQYF,TGTGCCAGCAGCGAAGGGACAGGAACTTACGAGCAGTACTTC
TRBJ2-3,TRBV11-3,15,NA,NA,CASSLRYGSADTQYF,TGTGCCAGCAGCTTAAGATACGGGAGCGCAGATACGCAGTATTTT
TRBJ1-2,TRBV9,13,NA,few,CASSSTGNYGYTF,TGTGCCAGCAGCTCAACAGGGAACTATGGCTACACCTTC
TRBJ2-7,TRBV28,15,TRBD1,NA,CASSQTGTGTYEQYF,TGTGCCAGCAGTCAGACCGGGACAGGGACTTACGAGCAGTACTTC
TRBJ2-4,TRBV7-8,16,NA,few,CASSPGWGVAKNIQYF,TGTGCCAGCAGCCCAGGGTGGGGGGTAGCCAAAAACATTCAGTACTTC
TRBJ2-2,TRBV29-1,14,TRBD1,few,CSVRRDRDTGELFF,TGCAGCGTCCGTCGGGACAGGGACACCGGGGAGCTGTTTTTT
TRBJ2-2,TRBV7-9,19,NA,NA,CASSLSGPRLAANTGELFF,TGTGCCAGCAGCTTGTCCGGCCCGCGGTTGGCAGCGAACACCGGGGAGCTGTTTTTT
TRBJ1-5,TRBV5-1,15,TRBD1,NA,CASSLGQPSNQPQHF,TGCGCCAGCAGCCTGGGACAGCCAAGCAATCAGCCCCAGCATTTT
TRBJ2-7,TRBV7-9,16,TRBD1,few,CASSTTDRGHPYEQYF,TGTGCCAGCAGCACCACCGACAGGGGACACCCCTACGAGCAGTACTTC
TRBJ2-3,TRBV5-1,15,NA,few,CASSLVSIGTDTQYF,TGCGCCAGCAGCTTGGTCAGCATTGGGACAGATACGCAGTATTTT
TRBJ1-2,TRBV6-5,15,NA,few,CASTSSRGNFYGYTF,TGTGCCAGCACTTCGTCCAGGGGCAACTTCTATGGCTACACCTTC
TRBJ1-6,TRBV30,16,TRBD1,NA,CAWSPQGAGRNSPLHF,TGTGCCTGGAGTCCTCAGGGGGCTGGGAGGAATTCACCCCTCCACTTT
TRBJ2-5,TRBV15,15,TRBD2,few,CATSRTLADQETQYF,TGTGCCACCAGCAGAACCCTAGCGGACCAAGAGACCCAGTACTTC
TRBJ1-5,TRBV6-6,12,NA,few,CASSDGGKPQHF,TGTGCCAGCAGTGACGGGGGAAAGCCCCAGCATTTT
TRBJ2-7,TRBV5-6,12,NA,NA,CASSLNSHEQYF,TGTGCCAGCAGCTTGAACAGCCACGAGCAGTACTTC
TRBJ1-1,TRBV4-3,14,NA,NA,CASSRQTGYLLAFF,TGCGCCAGCAGCCGGCAGACAGGTTATCTCTTGGCTTTCTTT
TRBJ1-1,TRBV28,12,NA,NA,CASSLRGTAAFF,TGTGCCAGCAGTTTGAGGGGGACTGCAGCTTTCTTT
TRBJ1-3,TRBV5-4,14,NA,NA,CASSQGVPGNTIYF,TGTGCCAGCAGCCAAGGGGTACCTGGAAACACCATATATTTT